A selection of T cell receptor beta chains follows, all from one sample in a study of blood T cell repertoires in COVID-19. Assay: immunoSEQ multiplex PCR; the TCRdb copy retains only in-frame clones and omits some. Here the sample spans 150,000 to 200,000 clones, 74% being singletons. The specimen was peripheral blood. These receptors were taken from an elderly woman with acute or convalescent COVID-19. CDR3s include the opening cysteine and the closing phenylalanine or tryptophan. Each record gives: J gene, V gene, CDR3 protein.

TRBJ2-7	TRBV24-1	CATRQGALYEQYF
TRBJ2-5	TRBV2	CASSVGGTQETQYF
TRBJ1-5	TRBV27	CASSSDRVAQPQHF
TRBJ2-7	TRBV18	CASSPLLKGQGDEQYF
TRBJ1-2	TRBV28	CASSLPGTEYGYTF
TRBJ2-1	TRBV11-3	CASSLGTFGNEQFF
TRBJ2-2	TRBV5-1	CASSSTGGTNTGELFF
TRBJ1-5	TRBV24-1	CATSDLTTGFNQPQHF
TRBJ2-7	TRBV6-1	CASSEDPRGVSEQYF
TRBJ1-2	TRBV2	CASRGDSSNYGYTF
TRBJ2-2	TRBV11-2	CASSRQGAGELFF
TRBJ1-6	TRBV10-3	CAIRGQAGSPLHF
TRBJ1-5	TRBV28	CASSLSGQGYNQPQHF
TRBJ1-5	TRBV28	CASSSDRGRINQPQHF
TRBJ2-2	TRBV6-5	CASRDRGTGELFF
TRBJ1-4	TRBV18	CASSLGQSLATNEKLFF
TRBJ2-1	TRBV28	CASSTSGGSSYNEQFF
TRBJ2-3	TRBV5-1	CASTINRGLADTQYF
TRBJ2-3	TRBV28	CASSPGLAGGSDTQYF
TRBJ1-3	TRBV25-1	CASSEWTGGSGNTIYF
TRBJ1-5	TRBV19	CASRGTGGFSNQPQHF
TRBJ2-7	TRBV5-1	CASGGGQGGDEQYF
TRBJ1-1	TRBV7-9	CASSWDRVPTEAFF
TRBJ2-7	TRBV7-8	CASSLFPRGSVGEQYF
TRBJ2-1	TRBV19	CASSIRGEQFF
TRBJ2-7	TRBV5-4	CASSAGQRTHEQYF
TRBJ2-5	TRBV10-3	CAISDVQGRETQYF
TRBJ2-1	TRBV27	CATQLWGGKSYNEQFF
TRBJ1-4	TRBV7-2	CASSPRSGANEKLFF
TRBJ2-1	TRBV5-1	CASSPYQKGLADSYNEQFF
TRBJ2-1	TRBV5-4	CASSWVDRRGGQFF
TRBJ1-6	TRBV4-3	CASSQDRTDVSYNSPLHF
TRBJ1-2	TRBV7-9	CASGTQGRGYGYTF
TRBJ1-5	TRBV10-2	CASGGQGKGQPQHF
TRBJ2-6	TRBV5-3	CARSLGGSSGANVLTF
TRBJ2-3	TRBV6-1	CASSAGVAGVPDTQYF
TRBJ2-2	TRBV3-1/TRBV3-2	CASSQISGELFF
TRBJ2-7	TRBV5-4	CASRLGGGQASYEQYF
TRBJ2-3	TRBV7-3	CASSPGGFTDTQYF
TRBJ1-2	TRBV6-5	CASRPDQGDYGYTF
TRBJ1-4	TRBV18	CASSPTDIGEKLFF
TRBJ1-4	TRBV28	CASGFQRSLGEKLFF
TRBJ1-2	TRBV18	CASSPGEGYTF
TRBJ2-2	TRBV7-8	CASRYRDGNTGELFF
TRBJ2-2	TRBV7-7	CASSPQGAGAGELFF
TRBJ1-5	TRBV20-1	CSASKRRTEPQHF